This T cell receptor (beta chain) derives from a study of T cell responses to AZD1222 COVID-19 vaccine. Study information: Researchers grouped second doses given at about 4 or about 12 weeks into one pool.

TCRdb keeps only in-frame clones here, not all; method: immunoSEQ multiplex PCR. The table records about 94,000 clones, approximately 90% of them present only once. This clone was observed a few times. Its antigen remains unidentified. Study-level points and caveats: A mostly white British donor set with more females was recruited, and clonal diversity was possibly underestimated. Nearly half of spike-specific TCRs reportedly target variant regions that are unmutated in the B.1.351 and B.1.1.7 variants.

Trimming cost V 4 bases and J 4 bases; bases outside gene matches: 6. The CDR3 runs 15 residues. Germline V gene lookup returns CDR1 LGHNA and CDR2 YSLEER. This TCR derives from an adult in good health. The chain joins TRBV4-3 to TRBJ1-2; TRBD1 matches at 10 bases. Sequencing was performed on peripheral blood, taken on day 0 of AZD1222 vaccination. The CDR3 protein is CASSPGTGVRYGYTF. DNA of the CDR3: TGCGCCAGCAGCCCGGGGACAGGGGTCCGCTATGGCTACACCTTC.